Shown below are 9 T cell receptor beta chains from a single sample sequenced in a study of PD-L1 blockade in urothelial cancer. Assay used: immunoSEQ multiplex PCR; TCRdb lists only in-frame clones, some missing. The sample lists 44,000 or so clones, approximately 82% occurring once. Sequencing used PBMCs, obtained around atezolizumab (anti-PD-L1) treatment. These TCRs come from a man in his 70s with urothelial cancer.

This clone occurred once. V usage is TRBV28 and J usage is TRBJ2-1; D may be TRBD2 (6 bases). Germline V gene data show CDR1 as MDHEN and CDR2 as SYDVKM. This CDR3 region has 15 residues. Trimming took 7 bases from V and 4 from J, leaving 17 bases between them. As DNA, the CDR3 is TGTGCCAGCATACTCACACGTGGAGGGTACAATGAGCAGTTCTTC. This gives the protein CASILTRGGYNEQFF.

This chain uses TRBV28 with TRBJ1-5; TRBD1 is a possible D gene (5 bases). The CDR3 runs to 14 residues. Germline CDR1 is MDHEN and CDR2 is SYDVKM. V was pared by 3 bases and J by 8 bases, with 14 bases between. CDR3 protein: CASSFGGAVEPQHF. CDR3 nucleotide sequence: TGTGCCAGCAGTTTTGGCGGGGCGGTGGAGCCCCAGCATTTT.

The V and J genes are TRBV11-2 and TRBJ2-2; D is possibly TRBD2 (5 bases). The germline gives CDR1 SGHAT, CDR2 FQNNGV. V was cut by 5 bases and J by 1 base, with 11 bases left in between. CDR3 length equals 15 residues. The CDR3 reads CASSKMAGNTGELFF. CDR3 nucleotides: TGTGCCAGCAGCAAGATGGCGGGGAACACCGGGGAGCTGTTTTTT.

The chain couples TRBV7-9 to TRBJ1-5; D is ambiguous. The length of the CDR3 is 15 residues. Between the trimmed V and J ends, which lost 6 bases and 2 bases, there was a span of 14 bases. The germline V gene has CDR1 SEHNR and CDR2 FQNEAQ (reference sequence). CDR3 in amino acids: CASSNSDLGNQPQHF. In nucleotides, the CDR3 is TGTGCCAGCAGTAATAGCGACTTGGGCAATCAGCCCCAGCATTTT.

The V and J genes are TRBV7-2 and TRBJ1-5; D is perhaps TRBD1 (6 bases). CDR1 and CDR2 (germline): SGHTA, FQGNSA. This CDR3 region has 13 residues. Between the trimmed V and J ends, which lost 3 bases and 7 bases, there was a span of 10 bases. Here the CDR3 reads CASSLGGQQPQHF. The DNA of the CDR3 is TGTGCCAGCAGCTTGGGGGGGCAACAGCCCCAGCATTTT. The whole variable domain, remainder taken from reference TRBV7-2 and TRBJ1-5, is GAGVSQSPSNKVTEKGKDVELRCDPISGHTALYWYRQSLGQGLEFLIYFQGNSAPDKSGLPSDRFSAERTGGSVSTLTIQRTQQEDSAVYLCASSLGGQQPQHFGDGTRLSIL.

This clone has just one count. The rearrangement joins TRBV15 to TRBJ1-1; D not certain. Trimming left V 1 base short and J 3 bases short, with 6 bases between. The CDR3 consists of 13 residues. Germline CDR1 and CDR2: LNHNV and YYDKDF (reference sequence). The chain's CDR3 is CATSRVYYTEAFF. In DNA form, the CDR3 reads TGTGCCACCAGCAGAGTTTATTACACTGAAGCTTTCTTT.

This chain links TRBV7-9 with TRBJ2-1, with 11 positions matching TRBD2. J was trimmed by 4 bases and V by 5 bases; bases with no gene match: 7. Germline V gene data show CDR1 as SEHNR and CDR2 as FQNEAQ (reference sequence). This CDR3 has 16 amino acids. CDR3 sequence reads: CASSRSGGATYNEQFF. As DNA, the CDR3 is TGTGCCAGCAGCCGTAGCGGGGGGGCCACTTACAATGAGCAGTTCTTC.

In DNA, the CDR3 is TGTGCCTGGAGCGGCACAGGATACGAGCAGTACTTC. This encodes CAWSGTGYEQYF. V is TRBV30 and J is TRBJ2-7; D perhaps matches TRBD1 (5 bases). V lost 3 bases and J 4 bases, leaving 10 bases between the germline ends. This CDR3 has 12 residues. From germline, CDR1 is GTSNPN and CDR2 SVGIG (reference sequence). The full variable domain, rest sourced from reference TRBV30 and TRBJ2-7, is SQTIHQWPATLVQPVGSPLSLECTVEGTSNPNLYWYRQAAGRGLQLLFYSVGIGQISSEVPQNLSASRPQDRQFILSSKKLLLSDSGFYLCAWSGTGYEQYFGPGTRLTVT.

This clone was picked up one time. This chain connects TRBV28 to TRBJ2-7; 7 nucleotides align to TRBD2. The germline CDR1 and CDR2 sequences are MDHEN and SYDVKM. V lost 9 bases and J lost 0; bases outside the gene matches: 14. CDR3 length equals 16 residues. In nucleotides, the CDR3 is TGTGCCAGTTGCGGGGGTGCACCTCCGTGCTCCTACGAGCAGTACTTC. Its translation: CASCGGAPPCSYEQYF.